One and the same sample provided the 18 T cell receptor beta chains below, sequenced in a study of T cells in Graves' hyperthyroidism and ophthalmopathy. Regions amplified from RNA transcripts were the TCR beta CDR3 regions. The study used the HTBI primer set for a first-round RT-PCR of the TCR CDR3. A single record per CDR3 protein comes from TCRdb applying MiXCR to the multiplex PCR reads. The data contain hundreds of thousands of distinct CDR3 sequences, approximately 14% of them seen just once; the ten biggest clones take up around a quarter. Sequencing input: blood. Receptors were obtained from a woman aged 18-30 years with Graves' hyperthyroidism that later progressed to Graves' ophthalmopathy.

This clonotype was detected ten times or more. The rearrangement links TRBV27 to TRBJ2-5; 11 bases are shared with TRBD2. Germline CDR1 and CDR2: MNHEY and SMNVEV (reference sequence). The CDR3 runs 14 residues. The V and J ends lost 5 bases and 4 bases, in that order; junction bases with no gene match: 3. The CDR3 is CASSQGLAGETQYF. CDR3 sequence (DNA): TGTGCCAGCAGTCAAGGACTAGCGGGAGAGACCCAGTACTTC.

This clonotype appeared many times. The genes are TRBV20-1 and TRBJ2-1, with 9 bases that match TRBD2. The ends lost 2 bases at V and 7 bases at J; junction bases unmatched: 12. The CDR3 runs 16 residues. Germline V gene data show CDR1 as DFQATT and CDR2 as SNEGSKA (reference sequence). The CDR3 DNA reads TGCAGTGCTAGAAGTGGTAGCGGGAGAAGTGGGAATGAGCAGTTCTTC. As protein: CSARSGSGRSGNEQFF.

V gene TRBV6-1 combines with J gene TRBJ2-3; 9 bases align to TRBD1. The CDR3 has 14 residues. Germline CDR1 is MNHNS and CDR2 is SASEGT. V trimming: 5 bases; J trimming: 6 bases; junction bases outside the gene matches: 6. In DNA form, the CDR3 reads TGTGCCAGCAGTAAAGGGACAGGGTCTGATACGCAGTATTTT. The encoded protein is CASSKGTGSDTQYF.

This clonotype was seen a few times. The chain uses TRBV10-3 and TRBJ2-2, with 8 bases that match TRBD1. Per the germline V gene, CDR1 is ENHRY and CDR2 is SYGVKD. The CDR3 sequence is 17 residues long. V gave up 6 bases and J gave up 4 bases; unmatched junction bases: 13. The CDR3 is CAIRDRENNGLTGELFF. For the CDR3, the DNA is TGTGCCATCAGGGACAGGGAAAATAACGGCCTCACCGGGGAGCTGTTTTTT.

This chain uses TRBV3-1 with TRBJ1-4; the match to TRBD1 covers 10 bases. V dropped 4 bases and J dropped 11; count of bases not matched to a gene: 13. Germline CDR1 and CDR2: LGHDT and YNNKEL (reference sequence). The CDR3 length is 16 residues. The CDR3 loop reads CASSPAPGTGDGKLFF. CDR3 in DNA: TGTGCCAGCAGCCCGGCGCCCGGGACAGGGGATGGGAAACTGTTTTTT.

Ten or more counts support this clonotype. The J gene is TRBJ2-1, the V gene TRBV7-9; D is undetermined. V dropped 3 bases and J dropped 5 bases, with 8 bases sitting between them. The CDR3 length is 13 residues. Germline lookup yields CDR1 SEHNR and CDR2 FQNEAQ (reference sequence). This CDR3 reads CASSFSGNNEQFF. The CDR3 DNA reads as TGTGCCAGCAGCTTCTCAGGAAACAATGAGCAGTTCTTC.

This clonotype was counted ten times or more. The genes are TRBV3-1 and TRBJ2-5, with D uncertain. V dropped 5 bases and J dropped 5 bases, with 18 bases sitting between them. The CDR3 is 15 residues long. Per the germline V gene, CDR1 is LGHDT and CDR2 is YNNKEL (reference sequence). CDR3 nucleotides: TGTGCCAGCAGCTTGGCGCTACTTGGGTGGGAGACCCAGTACTTC. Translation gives CASSLALLGWETQYF.

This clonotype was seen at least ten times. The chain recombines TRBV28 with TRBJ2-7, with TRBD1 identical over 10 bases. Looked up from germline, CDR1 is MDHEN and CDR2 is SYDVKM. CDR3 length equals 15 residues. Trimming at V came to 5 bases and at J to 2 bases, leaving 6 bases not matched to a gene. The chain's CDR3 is CASSRLGQGAYEQYF. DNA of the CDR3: TGTGCCAGCAGTCGACTTGGACAGGGGGCCTACGAGCAGTACTTC.

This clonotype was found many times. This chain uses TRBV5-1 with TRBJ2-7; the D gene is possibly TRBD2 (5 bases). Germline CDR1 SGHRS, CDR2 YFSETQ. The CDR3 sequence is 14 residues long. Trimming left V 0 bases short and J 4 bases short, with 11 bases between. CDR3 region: CASSLVVGAYEQYF. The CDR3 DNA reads TGCGCCAGCAGCTTGGTTGTGGGAGCTTACGAGCAGTACTTC.

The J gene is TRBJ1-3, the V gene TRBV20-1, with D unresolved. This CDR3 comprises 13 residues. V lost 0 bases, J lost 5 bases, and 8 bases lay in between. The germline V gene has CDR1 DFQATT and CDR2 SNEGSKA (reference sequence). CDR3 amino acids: CSARDKARNTIYF. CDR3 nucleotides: TGCAGTGCTAGAGATAAGGCAAGAAACACCATATATTTT.

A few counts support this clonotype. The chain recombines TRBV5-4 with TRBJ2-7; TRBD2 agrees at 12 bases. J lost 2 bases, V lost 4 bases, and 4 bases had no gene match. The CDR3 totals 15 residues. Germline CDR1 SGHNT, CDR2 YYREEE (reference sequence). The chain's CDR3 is CASSAGTSGPYEQYF. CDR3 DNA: TGTGCCAGCAGCGCCGGGACTAGCGGGCCCTACGAGCAGTACTTC.

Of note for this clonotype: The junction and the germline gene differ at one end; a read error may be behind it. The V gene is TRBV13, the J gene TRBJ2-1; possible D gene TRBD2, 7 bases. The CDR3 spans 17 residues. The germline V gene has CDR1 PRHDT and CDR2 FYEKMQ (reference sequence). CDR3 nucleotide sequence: TGCGCCAGCAGCCTCAGGGGAGGGGGTGGTAACTACAATGAGCAGTTCTTC. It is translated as CASSLRGGGGNYNEQFF.

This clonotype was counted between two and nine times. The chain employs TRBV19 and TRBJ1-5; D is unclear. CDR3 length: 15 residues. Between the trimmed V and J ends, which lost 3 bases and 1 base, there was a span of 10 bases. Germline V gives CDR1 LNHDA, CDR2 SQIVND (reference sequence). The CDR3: CASSIIGLSNQPQHF. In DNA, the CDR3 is TGTGCCAGTAGTATTATCGGGTTAAGCAATCAGCCCCAGCATTTT.

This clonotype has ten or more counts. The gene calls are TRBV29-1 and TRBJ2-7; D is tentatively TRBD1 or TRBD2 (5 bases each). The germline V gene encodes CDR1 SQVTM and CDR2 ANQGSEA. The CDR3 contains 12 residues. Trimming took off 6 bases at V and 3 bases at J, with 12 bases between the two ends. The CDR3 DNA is TGCAGCGTAGGGGACGATCACTACGAGCAGTACTTC. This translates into CSVGDDHYEQYF.

The chain's CDR3 is CASSLSTGRNVLTF. CDR3 coding DNA: TGTGCCAGCAGTTTATCGACAGGGAGAAACGTCCTGACTTTC. The V call is TRBV28, the J call TRBJ2-6; 7 nucleotides align to TRBD1. The germline gives CDR1 MDHEN, CDR2 SYDVKM. With 1 base clipped from V and 10 bases from J, the junction kept 4 bases outside the gene matches. The CDR3 runs to 14 residues.

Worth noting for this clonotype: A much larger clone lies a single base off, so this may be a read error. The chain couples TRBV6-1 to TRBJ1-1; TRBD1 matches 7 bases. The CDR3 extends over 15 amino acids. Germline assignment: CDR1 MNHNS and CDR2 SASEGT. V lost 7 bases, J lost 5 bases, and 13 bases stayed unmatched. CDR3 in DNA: TGTGCCAGCACCCCACGGAGCAGGGGGAGTACTGAAGCTTTCTTT. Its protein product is CASTPRSRGSTEAFF.

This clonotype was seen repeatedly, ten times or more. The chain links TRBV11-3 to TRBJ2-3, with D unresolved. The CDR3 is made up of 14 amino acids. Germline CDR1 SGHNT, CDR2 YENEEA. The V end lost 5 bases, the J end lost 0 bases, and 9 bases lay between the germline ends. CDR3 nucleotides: TGTGCCAGCAGCCCCTTTGGAAGCACAGATACGCAGTATTTT. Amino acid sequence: CASSPFGSTDTQYF.

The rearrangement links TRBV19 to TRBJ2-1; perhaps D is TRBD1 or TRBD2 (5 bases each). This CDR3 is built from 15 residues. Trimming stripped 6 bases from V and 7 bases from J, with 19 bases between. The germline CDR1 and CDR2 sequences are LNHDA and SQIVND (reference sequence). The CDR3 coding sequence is TGTGCCAGTAGCGGGGCGGGTGGGTGGCAAAATGAGCAGTTCTTC. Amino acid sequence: CASSGAGGWQNEQFF.